This TCR beta chain came from a study of T-cell reconstitution after alpha-beta-depleted transplantation in children. Study-level results: In patients about two months after transplant, alpha-beta T cells reportedly arose from several hundred expanded graft clones.

Germline values: CDR1 SGHVS, CDR2 FNYEAQ. J gave up 4 bases and V 4 bases, and 3 bases lay outside the gene matches. This CDR3 has 15 residues. In the case of this clonotype: The target antigen is unknown.

For TCRbeta, the library was prepared with unique molecular identifiers. Using its own MiXCR run on the PCR reads, TCRdb lists one record per CDR3 protein. Altogether 250,000 to 400,000 distinct CDR3 sequences are present, about a quarter being singletons, with the ten largest covering 10% to 11%. This material consisted of PBMCs, mostly from graft donor cells, taken 180 days after TCRalphabeta/CD19-depleted stem cell transplant. The clonotype was recovered from a male patient aged 5 to 17 who had a stem cell transplant for acute lymphoblastic leukemia, so the T cells may come from the graft donor. The chain joins TRBV7-6 to TRBJ2-2; 10 bases align to TRBD2. The CDR3 sequence: CASSSRTSGTGELFF. CDR3 bases: TGTGCCAGCAGCTCCCGGACTAGCGGCACCGGGGAGCTGTTTTTT.